What follows are 31 T cell receptor beta chains derived from one specimen sequenced in a study of blood T cell repertoires in COVID-19. The data were produced by immunoSEQ multiplex PCR, yet TCRdb's version contains in-frame clones alone and is incomplete. The sample lists about 62,000 clones; approximately 80% were seen once. The sample taken for sequencing was peripheral blood. These receptors were taken from a woman between 45 and 65 years old with active or convalescent COVID-19.

The V gene is TRBV4-3, the J gene TRBJ1-2; no definite D call. Germline V CDR1 and CDR2: LGHNA, YSLEER. There are 15 residues in the CDR3. Trimming removed 0 bases from V and 2 bases from J, with 10 bases in between. The CDR3 nucleotides are TGCGCCAGCAGCCAAGATACCGCAGCGAACTATGGCTACACCTTC. It translates to CASSQDTAANYGYTF.

The chain combines TRBV5-5 with TRBJ1-2; 7 nucleotides match TRBD1. The germline V gene encodes CDR1 SGHKS and CDR2 YYEKEE (reference sequence). The CDR3 is 14 residues long. Germline trimming cut 0 bases from V and 7 bases from J; bases unmatched to any gene: 6. CDR3 residues: CASSLGQEGAGYTF. CDR3 in DNA: TGTGCCAGCAGCTTGGGCCAGGAGGGGGCTGGCTACACCTTC.

This clone was detected only a few times. The rearrangement joins TRBV25-1 to TRBJ2-5, with TRBD2 matching 12 bases. Germline assignment: CDR1 MGHDK and CDR2 SYGVNS. With V trimmed by 4 bases and J by 4 bases, 10 bases remained unmatched. CDR3 length: 17 amino acids. In DNA form, the CDR3 reads TGTGCCAGCAGTGCGACTAGCGGGAGAGAGTCAGGAGAGACCCAGTACTTC. Translating gives CASSATSGRESGETQYF.

This clone was found once. CDR3 region: CASSPGVSYNEQFF. CDR3 DNA: TGTGCCAGCAGCCCCGGAGTCTCGTACAATGAGCAGTTCTTC. The chain uses TRBV14 and TRBJ2-1; D ambiguous. CDR1 is SGHDN and CDR2 is FVKESK in the germline V gene. CDR3 length: 14 residues. Trimming removed 4 bases at V and 4 bases at J, with 11 bases between.

A few counts support this clone. The chain recombines TRBV5-4 with TRBJ2-3; 7 nucleotides line up with TRBD1. This CDR3 is built from 15 residues. Per germline, CDR1 SGHNT and CDR2 YYREEE (reference sequence). V was pared by 4 bases and J by 0 bases, with 5 bases of the junction left unmatched. The CDR3 DNA reads as TGTGCCAGCAGCCCTAGGGGGCCTAGCACAGATACGCAGTATTTT. Translated: CASSPRGPSTDTQYF.

Only one count was recorded for this clone. The rearrangement joins TRBV5-1 to TRBJ2-3; tentative D call: TRBD2 (6 bases). This CDR3 spans 15 amino acids. Germline V gives CDR1 SGHRS, CDR2 YFSETQ. Trimming took off 4 bases at V and 6 bases at J, with 18 bases between the two ends. The CDR3 nucleotides read TGCGCCAGCAGCACCCCAGGGCGGGACGACGATACGCAGTATTTT. Residues: CASSTPGRDDDTQYF.

The V and J genes are TRBV12-3 or TRBV12-4 and TRBJ1-1; 10 bases are shared with TRBD1. The junction had 3 bases not matched to a gene; V was cut back by 6 bases and J by 5 bases. The CDR3 has 13 residues. CDR3 nucleotides: TGTGCCAGCAGCGAGGGACAGGGGACTGAAGCTTTCTTT. It yields the protein CASSEGQGTEAFF.

This clone was seen just once. The chain has TRBV23-1 and TRBJ1-1, with D possibly being TRBD1 (5 bases). TRBV23-1 is known as an ORF, though its function is uncertain. CDR3 length: 16 residues. The V end was cut by 1 base, the J end by 1 base, with 13 bases between. CDR3 DNA sequence: TGCGCCAGCAGTCAATGGTACAGGTTGGGGAACACTGAAGCTTTCTTT. Residues: CASSQWYRLGNTEAFF.

The genes are TRBV7-6 and TRBJ2-3, with D perhaps TRBD1 (5 bases). The CDR3 is 15 amino acids. With 2 bases removed from V and 2 bases from J, the gap between germline ends came to 11 bases. Germline values: CDR1 SGHVS, CDR2 FNYEAQ. This CDR3 is CASSLTTVSTDTQYF. As DNA, the CDR3 is TGTGCCAGCAGCTTAACGACAGTTTCCACAGATACGCAGTATTTT.

V is TRBV3-1 (or the pseudogene TRBV3-2) and J is TRBJ2-2; 12 nucleotides agree with TRBD2. The CDR3 is made up of 17 amino acids. Trimming took 4 bases from V and 4 from J; bases not matched to a gene: 7. Germline V gene lookup returns CDR1 LGHDT and CDR2 YNNKEL (reference sequence). The CDR3 spells CASSPRLAGVGTGELFF. The CDR3 nucleotides read TGTGCCAGCAGCCCCAGACTAGCGGGGGTAGGCACCGGGGAGCTGTTTTTT.

This CDR3 reads CASSADRAVGELFF. For the CDR3, the DNA is TGTGCCAGCAGTGCGGACAGGGCGGTCGGGGAGCTGTTTTTT. The rearrangement uses TRBV2 and TRBJ2-2, with 8 bases matching TRBD1. CDR1 is SNHLY, CDR2 FYNNEI, per germline. The CDR3 contains 14 residues. The V and J ends lost 4 bases and 7 bases, in that order; junction bases with no gene match: 5. The whole variable domain, remainder taken from reference TRBV2 and TRBJ2-2, is EPEVTQTPSHQVTQMGQEVILRCVPISNHLYFYWYRQILGQKVEFLVSFYNNEISEKSEIFDDQFSVERPDGSNFTLKIRSTKLEDSAMYFCASSADRAVGELFFGEGSRLTVL.

J is TRBJ2-1 and V is TRBV27; TRBD1 might be the D (5 bases). The CDR3 length is 13 residues. The V gene's germline CDR1 is MNHEY and CDR2 SMNVEV (reference sequence). The V gene lost 3 bases and the J gene lost 5 bases, with 8 bases spanning the gap. CDR3 loop: CASSFLQDNEQFF. The CDR3 coding sequence is TGTGCCAGCAGTTTCCTACAGGACAATGAGCAGTTCTTC.

V gene TRBV2 combines with J gene TRBJ1-4; D perhaps matches TRBD1 (6 bases). CDR3 length equals 14 residues. The V gene's germline CDR1 is SNHLY and CDR2 FYNNEI. Trimming pared 4 bases from V and 5 bases from J, leaving 11 bases between. This CDR3 is CASSVGALNEKLFF. As DNA, the CDR3 is TGTGCCAGCAGTGTGGGGGCTTTAAATGAAAAACTGTTTTTT. The entire variable domain, with the rest obtained from reference TRBV2 and TRBJ1-4, is as follows: EPEVTQTPSHQVTQMGQEVILRCVPISNHLYFYWYRQILGQKVEFLVSFYNNEISEKSEIFDDQFSVERPDGSNFTLKIRSTKLEDSAMYFCASSVGALNEKLFFGSGTQLSVL.

This clone showed up just a few times. V is TRBV11-2 and J is TRBJ2-5, with TRBD2 as a possible D gene (5 bases). V was cut by 5 bases and J by 3 bases, with 10 bases left in between. This CDR3 is 13 amino acids long. The germline V gene has CDR1 SGHAT and CDR2 FQNNGV. The CDR3 is CASSRGEKETQYF. The CDR3 DNA is TGTGCCAGCAGCCGGGGAGAGAAAGAGACCCAGTACTTC.

The chain couples TRBV6-1 to TRBJ1-5; D is ambiguous. There are 14 residues in the CDR3. Between the trimmed V and J ends, which lost 1 base and 6 bases, there was a span of 10 bases. Germline CDR1 MNHNS, CDR2 SASEGT. As DNA, the CDR3 is TGTGCCAGCAGTGAAGGCTATAATACTCAGCCCCAGCATTTT. Amino acids: CASSEGYNTQPQHF.

This rearrangement joins TRBV5-5 to TRBJ2-1; 11 bases match TRBD2. V lost 4 bases to trimming and J lost 7 bases; unmatched junction nucleotides: 7. This CDR3 has 15 amino acids. The V gene's germline CDR1 is SGHKS and CDR2 YYEKEE (reference sequence). The CDR3 sequence: CASSPGLADLNEQFF. In nucleotides, the CDR3 is TGTGCCAGCAGCCCGGGACTAGCGGACCTTAATGAGCAGTTCTTC.

J is TRBJ1-6 and V is TRBV7-2; TRBD1 matches 9 bases. V gave up 2 bases and J gave up 10 bases; unmatched junction bases: 6. The CDR3 sequence is 15 residues long. Germline V gene sequence: CDR1 SGHTA, CDR2 FQGNSA. CDR3 sequence (DNA): TGTGCCAGCAGCTTAAACAGGGGGCTGGGGTCACCCCTCCACTTT. The encoded protein is CASSLNRGLGSPLHF.

The CDR3 protein is CASGLTGTDTQYF. The CDR3 DNA reads as TGTGCTAGTGGTTTAACAGGCACAGATACGCAGTATTTT. The chain is built from TRBV12-5 and TRBJ2-3; D gene ambiguous. The CDR3 contains 13 residues. CDR1 is LGHNT and CDR2 is FRNRAP in the germline V gene. Trimming removed 3 bases from V and 1 base from J, with 5 bases in between.

V is TRBV19 and J is TRBJ1-4; TRBD1 matches 8 bases. J gave up 5 bases and V 5 bases, and 4 bases lay outside the gene matches. The germline V gene has CDR1 LNHDA and CDR2 SQIVND (reference sequence). This CDR3 region has 14 residues. The CDR3 reads CASSFRQGNEKLFF. The CDR3, as DNA: TGTGCCAGTAGTTTCAGACAGGGGAATGAAAAACTGTTTTTT.

CDR3 sequence reads: CASSQGSWTDQETQYF. The CDR3 DNA follows: TGTGCCAGCAGCCAAGGGTCGTGGACAGACCAAGAGACCCAGTACTTC. The chain couples TRBV14 to TRBJ2-5; perhaps TRBD1 as D (6 bases). Germline V gene lookup returns CDR1 SGHDN and CDR2 FVKESK. V was shortened by 1 base and J by 0 bases, with 12 bases between the two germline ends. The CDR3 covers 16 residues.

The rearrangement links TRBV14 to TRBJ1-6; D remains ambiguous. Per germline, CDR1 SGHDN and CDR2 FVKESK. The CDR3 loop spans 11 amino acids. Trimming took 2 bases from V and 10 from J, leaving 3 bases between them. The chain's CDR3 is CASSQQSPLHF. In nucleotides, the CDR3 is TGTGCCAGCAGCCAACAATCACCCCTCCACTTT.

By sample fraction, this clone is medium-sized. The rearrangement joins TRBV7-6 to TRBJ2-1; D not certain. Germline CDR1 and CDR2: SGHVS and FNYEAQ. V was cut by 7 bases and J by 1 base, with 14 bases left in between. This CDR3 contains 15 residues. The CDR3 reads CASTLGARSYNEQFF. CDR3 in DNA: TGTGCCAGCACCCTAGGTGCTAGATCCTACAATGAGCAGTTCTTC. The full variable domain, completed using reference TRBV7-6 and TRBJ2-1, is GAGVSQSPRYKVTKRGQDVALRCDPISGHVSLYWYRQALGQGPEFLTYFNYEAQQDKSGLPNDRFSAERPEGSISTLTIQRTEQRDSAMYRCASTLGARSYNEQFFGPGTRLTVL.

This rearrangement joins TRBV19 to TRBJ1-1; D might be TRBD1 (5 bases). This CDR3 has 14 residues. V was cut by 2 bases and J by 5 bases, with 12 bases left in between. CDR1 is LNHDA, CDR2 SQIVND, per germline (reference sequence). The CDR3 reads CASSIMAGPTEAFF. The CDR3 coding sequence is TGTGCCAGTAGTATAATGGCAGGGCCAACTGAAGCTTTCTTT.

The rearrangement joins TRBV7-2 to TRBJ1-2; 8 nucleotides align to TRBD1. V shed 10 bases, J shed 0 bases, and the junction held 7 bases outside the gene matches. Looked up from germline, CDR1 is SGHTA and CDR2 is FQGNSA. The CDR3 totals 14 residues. In nucleotides, the CDR3 is TGTGCCATTCCCCAGGGGGCGTCTAACTATGGCTACACCTTC. Its translation is CAIPQGASNYGYTF. Supplemented by reference TRBV7-2 and TRBJ1-2, the full variable domain reads GAGVSQSPSNKVTEKGKDVELRCDPISGHTALYWYRQSLGQGLEFLIYFQGNSAPDKSGLPSDRFSAERTGGSVSTLTIQRTQQEDSAVYLCAIPQGASNYGYTFGSGTRLTVV.

This clone has a handful of counts. The chain joins TRBV7-6 to TRBJ2-1; 10 bases match TRBD2. Trimming cost V 2 bases and J 7 bases; bases outside gene matches: 14. Germline CDR1 SGHVS, CDR2 FNYEAQ. CDR3 length equals 18 residues. The CDR3 DNA reads as TGTGCCAGCAGCTTATCTCTCTTCAGCGGGAGGGCGGGGAATGAGCAGTTCTTC. This gives the protein CASSLSLFSGRAGNEQFF.

This chain connects TRBV2 to TRBJ1-1; D is possibly TRBD1 (5 bases). The V end was cut by 0 bases, the J end by 0 bases, with 8 bases between. Germline V gene data show CDR1 as SNHLY and CDR2 as FYNNEI. The CDR3 sequence is 15 residues long. CDR3 region: CASSEARQLNTEAFF. DNA of the CDR3: TGTGCCAGCAGTGAAGCGCGACAGTTGAACACTGAAGCTTTCTTT. The full variable domain, rest sourced from reference TRBV2 and TRBJ1-1, is EPEVTQTPSHQVTQMGQEVILRCVPISNHLYFYWYRQILGQKVEFLVSFYNNEISEKSEIFDDQFSVERPDGSNFTLKIRSTKLEDSAMYFCASSEARQLNTEAFFGQGTRLTVV.

The chain has TRBV5-6 and TRBJ1-6; weak D call: TRBD1 (6 bases). The CDR3 loop spans 14 amino acids. Germline V CDR1 and CDR2: SGHDT, YYEEEE. Trimming stripped 2 bases from V and 7 bases from J, with 10 bases between. Here the CDR3 DNA reads TGTGCCAGCAGCTTTAGGACAGAAAATTCACCCCTCCACTTT. It specifies CASSFRTENSPLHF.

This chain connects TRBV6-2 or TRBV6-3 to TRBJ1-2; the match to TRBD1 covers 7 bases. Germline CDR1 and CDR2: MNHEY and SVGEGT. CDR3 length equals 14 residues. V dropped 5 bases and J dropped 4; count of bases not matched to a gene: 7. The CDR3 spells CASSAYRGLYGYTF. The CDR3 coding sequence is TGTGCCAGCAGTGCCTACAGGGGTCTCTATGGCTACACCTTC.

V gene TRBV5-1 combines with J gene TRBJ2-3; D possibly corresponds to TRBD1 (6 bases). The ends were cut back, 2 bases at V and 2 bases at J, with 15 bases in the middle. The CDR3 contains 16 residues. In germline, CDR1 is SGHRS, CDR2 YFSETQ. CDR3 nucleotides: TGCGCCAGCAGCTTTACGAAGGGGACACTCACAGATACGCAGTATTTT. Translation: CASSFTKGTLTDTQYF.

The chain carries TRBV7-9 and TRBJ2-3, with D maybe TRBD2 (6 bases). The CDR3 is 15 residues long. Germline-derived CDR1 and CDR2 are SEHNR and FQNEAQ (reference sequence). Trimming took off 4 bases at V and 6 bases at J, with 17 bases between the two ends. The CDR3 spells CASSWGLTGRDTQYF. CDR3 nucleotides: TGTGCCAGCAGCTGGGGACTTACGGGGAGGGATACGCAGTATTTT. The whole variable domain, remainder taken from reference TRBV7-9 and TRBJ2-3, is DTGVSQNPRHKITKRGQNVTFRCDPISEHNRLYWYRQTLGQGPEFLTYFQNEAQLEKSRLLSDRFSAERPKGSFSTLEIQRTEQGDSAMYLCASSWGLTGRDTQYFGPGTRLTVL.

This chain connects TRBV10-2 to TRBJ2-1; a possible D gene is TRBD2 (6 bases). There are 15 residues in the CDR3. The ends were cut back, 6 bases at V and 1 base at J, with 13 bases in the middle. Germline CDR1 and CDR2: WSHSY and SAAADI. The CDR3 protein is CASSAVADSYNEQFF. The DNA for the CDR3 is TGCGCCAGCAGCGCCGTAGCGGATTCCTACAATGAGCAGTTCTTC.